The next 20 T cell receptor beta chains were all read from a single sample in a study of CD8 T cells in ankylosing spondylitis. TCRdb independently ran MiXCR on the 5' RACE reads; one entry per CDR3 protein. The sample contains roughly 120,000 distinct CDR3 sequences, 7% of which appear only once. The sequenced sample consisted of blood, either unsorted or a sorted T cell fraction (not recorded which). Receptors were obtained from a male donor with ankylosing spondylitis or in good health (not recorded which).

Concerning this clonotype itself: This sequence may be a read error, since a much larger clone differs from it by one base. The chain carries TRBV7-9 and TRBJ1-4; no definite D call. Between the trimmed V and J ends, which lost 8 bases and 8 bases, there was a span of 9 bases. CDR1 SEHNR and CDR2 FQNEAQ come from the germline V gene (reference sequence). The CDR3 length is 11 residues. CDR3 in DNA: TGTGCCAGCCGTCACGAAGAAAAACTGTTTTTT. It specifies CASRHEEKLFF.

This clonotype has at least ten counts. The chain uses TRBV20-1 and TRBJ1-2; 10 bases agree with TRBD1. Germline loops: CDR1 DFQATT, CDR2 SNEGSKA (reference sequence). This CDR3 contains 16 residues. Trimming at V came to 0 bases and at J to 1 base, leaving 5 bases not matched to a gene. In DNA form, the CDR3 reads TGCAGTGCTAGAGATCGGGACAGGGGATTTAACTATGGCTACACCTTC. Protein product: CSARDRDRGFNYGYTF.

At least ten counts were recorded for this clonotype. V gene TRBV12-3 or TRBV12-4 combines with J gene TRBJ1-3; 8 bases line up with TRBD1. The CDR3 is made up of 15 amino acids. Germline trimming cut 4 bases from V and 4 bases from J; bases unmatched to any gene: 6. CDR3 in amino acids: CASSSRTGSGNTIYF. The CDR3 DNA follows: TGTGCCAGCAGTTCGCGGACAGGGTCCGGAAACACCATATATTTT.

In its sample, this clonotype was seen many times. The chain uses TRBV7-2 and TRBJ2-7; D gene ambiguous. Germline loops: CDR1 SGHTA, CDR2 FQGNSA. CDR3 length: 14 residues. Trimming removed 0 bases from V and 2 bases from J, with 8 bases in between. The CDR3 coding sequence is TGTGCCAGCAGCTTAGCGGCGGAGACCTACGAGCAGTACTTC. It yields the protein CASSLAAETYEQYF.

The chain couples TRBV4-2 to TRBJ2-2; 11 bases agree with TRBD2. There are 16 residues in the CDR3. CDR1 and CDR2 from the germline V gene are LGHNA and YNFKEQ. V lost 4 bases, J lost 2 bases, and 3 bases stayed unmatched. CDR3 nucleotides: TGTGCCAGCAGCCCGACTAGCGGGGTTAACACCGGGGAGCTGTTTTTT. Its protein product is CASSPTSGVNTGELFF.

This clonotype was detected a few times. The chain carries TRBV25-1 and TRBJ1-2; no firm D call. CDR1 and CDR2 (germline): MGHDK, SYGVNS. Trimming pared 4 bases from V and 3 bases from J, leaving 9 bases between. The CDR3 contains 13 residues. CDR3 DNA sequence: TGTGCCAGCAGTGTCGACGGCTACTATGGCTACACCTTC. It codes for CASSVDGYYGYTF.

This sequence joins TRBV5-1 and TRBJ1-2; D is uncertain. The V and J ends lost 2 bases and 3 bases respectively, with 14 bases between them. This CDR3 comprises 15 residues. In germline, CDR1 is SGHRS, CDR2 YFSETQ. Here the CDR3 reads CASSFGPPAYYGYTF. The CDR3 DNA is TGCGCCAGCAGCTTCGGGCCACCCGCCTACTATGGCTACACCTTC.

This clonotype occurred many times. The J gene is TRBJ2-2, the V gene TRBV10-3; weak D call: TRBD2 (6 bases). The germline CDR1 and CDR2 sequences are ENHRY and SYGVKD. Trimming left V 0 bases short and J 3 bases short, with 11 bases between. The CDR3 extends over 16 amino acids. CDR3 in DNA: TGTGCCATCAGTGAGTCGCAGGGAGGCGACACCGGGGAGCTGTTTTTT. Residues: CAISESQGGDTGELFF.

This clonotype was seen repeatedly, ten times or more. This chain's CDR3 is CASKYAGAYEQYF. CDR3 sequence (DNA): TGCGCCAGCAAATACGCCGGCGCCTACGAGCAGTACTTC. The chain employs TRBV5-1 and TRBJ2-7; D is unresolved. Germline V gene sequence: CDR1 SGHRS, CDR2 YFSETQ. The CDR3 totals 13 residues. Trimming cost V 6 bases and J 2 bases, with 12 bases left between them.

Of note for this clonotype: The junction departs from germline at one end; a sequencing error may be responsible. The chain carries TRBV20-1 and TRBJ2-5, with TRBD2 matching over 7 bases. CDR3 length: 12 residues. Germline V gene data show CDR1 as DFQATT and CDR2 as SNEGSKA (reference sequence). The DNA for the CDR3 is TGCAGTGCGATCCTGGCGGGAGAGACCGAGTACTTC. Encoded protein: CSAILAGETEYF.

This clonotype showed up many times. The chain joins TRBV9 to TRBJ1-2; the D gene is possibly TRBD1 (6 bases). The CDR3 runs 13 residues. Trimming cost V 3 bases and J 7 bases, with 13 bases left between them. The germline gives CDR1 SGDLS, CDR2 YYNGEE. The CDR3 bases are TGTGCCAGCAGCGCCACAGGGTATGGTGGCTACACCTTC. Its translation is CASSATGYGGYTF.

The chain uses TRBV7-2 and TRBJ2-5; D remains ambiguous. Germline V gene data show CDR1 as SGHTA and CDR2 as FQGNSA. CDR3 size: 15 residues. V lost 3 bases and J lost 4, with 15 bases in between. The DNA for the CDR3 is TGTGCCAGCAGCTTTCTTGGCAGTCAGCCAGAGACCCAGTACTTC. Translation: CASSFLGSQPETQYF.

The CDR3 sequence: CASSPVSSNTEAFF. CDR3 nucleotide sequence: TGTGCCAGCTCACCAGTAAGCTCGAACACTGAAGCTTTCTTT. The chain is built from TRBV18 and TRBJ1-1, with D hard to call. Trimming shortened V by 2 bases and J by 1 base, and 8 bases separated the two germline ends. The CDR3 is made up of 14 amino acids. Germline V CDR1 and CDR2: KGHSH, LQKENI.

This clonotype came up many times. The rearrangement links TRBV10-3 to TRBJ2-3; 8 bases are shared with TRBD2. Losses at the gene ends were 5 bases for V and 5 bases for J; bases not matched to a gene: 9. The germline V gene has CDR1 ENHRY and CDR2 SYGVKD. This CDR3 is built from 15 residues. The DNA for the CDR3 is TGTGCCATCAGTAGCGGGGGCGTCGGGTTAGATACGCAGTATTTT. Its translation: CAISSGGVGLDTQYF.

This clonotype was seen ten or more times. CDR3 protein: CSAGQGPTYEQYF. The CDR3 nucleotides are TGCAGTGCTGGACAGGGACCCACCTACGAGCAGTACTTC. V and J are TRBV20-1 and TRBJ2-7, with 8 bases fitting TRBD1. Germline V CDR1 and CDR2: DFQATT, SNEGSKA (reference sequence). CDR3 length: 13 residues. V lost 5 bases, J lost 2 bases, and 5 bases stayed unmatched.

This clonotype was detected ten times or more. The chain carries TRBV3-1 and TRBJ2-2, with D perhaps matching TRBD2 (6 bases). V was trimmed by 4 bases and J by 3 bases, leaving 12 bases between them. There are 15 residues in the CDR3. The germline V gene has CDR1 LGHDT and CDR2 YNNKEL (reference sequence). Written as DNA, the CDR3 is TGTGCCAGCAGCCGGTTTACGGGGGACACCGGGGAGCTGTTTTTT. Translated: CASSRFTGDTGELFF.

This clonotype has at least ten counts. The chain combines TRBV12-3 or TRBV12-4 with TRBJ2-7, with 13 bases identical to TRBD2. This CDR3 comprises 16 residues. V was clipped by 4 bases and J by 4 bases; unmatched bases: 7. CDR3 amino acids: CASSSQPGLAGYEQYF. CDR3 in DNA: TGTGCCAGCAGTTCGCAGCCGGGACTAGCGGGGTACGAGCAGTACTTC.

This clonotype was found many times. This sequence joins TRBV20-1 and TRBJ2-5; maybe TRBD1 (5 bases). There are 13 residues in the CDR3. The V end lost 3 bases, the J end lost 1 base, and 9 bases lay between the germline ends. Germline V lookup: CDR1 DFQATT, CDR2 SNEGSKA (reference sequence). The CDR3 nucleotides are TGCAGTGCTAGTCTCAGGGTCCAAGAGACCCAGTACTTC. The encoded protein is CSASLRVQETQYF.

At least ten counts were recorded for this clonotype. The chain recombines TRBV12-3 or TRBV12-4 with TRBJ2-2; 8 bases are shared with TRBD2. The CDR3 totals 14 residues. Trimming cost V 3 bases and J 7 bases; bases outside gene matches: 4. The CDR3 DNA follows: TGTGCCAGCAGTTTTGCGGGGGGAAGCGGGGAGCTGTTTTTT. This gives the protein CASSFAGGSGELFF.

The chain employs TRBV15 and TRBJ2-2; D uncertain. Trimming left V 0 bases short and J 2 bases short, with 4 bases between. CDR1 and CDR2 from the germline V gene are LNHNV and YYDKDF (reference sequence). The CDR3 runs 14 residues. This chain's CDR3 is CATSRDPNTGELFF. The CDR3 coding sequence is TGTGCCACCAGCAGAGACCCTAACACCGGGGAGCTGTTTTTT. Variable domain in full (rest from reference TRBV15 and TRBJ2-2): DAMVIQNPRYQVTQFGKPVTLSCSQTLNHNVMYWYQQKSSQAPKLLFHYYDKDFNNEADTPDNFQSRRPNTSFCFLDIRSPGLGDTAMYLCATSRDPNTGELFFGEGSRLTVL.